This T cell receptor beta chain was captured by sequencing in a study of cytomegalovirus exposure and HLA in healthy donors. The V gene lost 0 bases and the J gene lost 4 bases, with 12 bases spanning the gap. The CDR3 is 15 amino acids. Germline V CDR1 and CDR2: MGHRA, YSYEKL. The PCR ran on 60 Vbeta and 13 Jbeta primers. Produced via immunoSEQ multiplex PCR; TCRdb's table is partial and in-frame only. The sample shows about 160,000 clones, nearly 80% of them seen only once. The chain uses TRBV4-1 and TRBJ1-2; the D is unclear. The sequencing input was PBMCs. The source of this sequence is a woman in her forties or fifties in good health and CMV-seropositive. In DNA, the CDR3 is TGCGCCAGCAGCCAAGAGGTCACATACCTCTATGGCTACACCTTC. This sequence encodes CASSQEVTYLYGYTF.